One and the same sample provided the 12 T cell receptor beta chains below, sequenced in a study of blood T cell repertoires in COVID-19. TCRdb keeps only in-frame clones here, not all; method: immunoSEQ multiplex PCR. The table records 95,000 to 110,000 clones, roughly 83% of them present only once. The sample taken for sequencing was peripheral blood. The source is a human donor in a cohort sampled during active COVID-19.

The chain couples TRBV28 to TRBJ2-2, with 8 bases that match TRBD2. Germline values: CDR1 MDHEN, CDR2 SYDVKM. The CDR3 is 15 residues long. J was trimmed by 7 bases and V by 7 bases; bases with no gene match: 11. CDR3 coding DNA: TGTGCCAGCACTCGTAGCGGGGTGGGGATCGGGGAGCTGTTTTTT. It encodes CASTRSGVGIGELFF. Using reference TRBV28 and TRBJ2-2 for the parts outside the CDR3, the full variable domain is DVKVTQSSRYLVKRTGEKVFLECVQDMDHENMFWYRQDPGLGLRLIYFSYDVKMKEKGDIPEGYSVSREKKERFSLILESASTNQTSMYLCASTRSGVGIGELFFGEGSRLTVL.

The gene calls are TRBV7-8 and TRBJ2-3, with D maybe TRBD2 (6 bases). The ends were cut back, 5 bases at V and 3 bases at J, with 9 bases in the middle. This CDR3 spans 13 amino acids. CDR1 and CDR2 from the germline V gene are SGHVS and FQNEAQ. The CDR3 nucleotides read TGTGCCAGCAGCGAAGGAGGGACAGATACGCAGTATTTT. Its protein is CASSEGGTDTQYF.

This clone was observed a handful of times. This rearrangement joins TRBV21-1 to TRBJ2-7; the table's D call TRBD1 went unverified against the DNA. TRBV21-1 is a pseudogene segment. The CDR3 has 13 amino acids. CDR3 DNA sequence: TGTGCCAGCAGCGATGAAACAAACTACGAGCAGTACGTC. Residues: CASSDETNYEQYV.

The chain uses TRBV21-1 and TRBJ2-7; TRBD1, the D gene given by the table, was not confirmed from the DNA. TRBV21-1 is assigned pseudogene status. CDR3 size: 17 residues. In DNA, the CDR3 is TGTGCCAGCAGCATGCTAGGGGGTCGACAAGACACCTACGAGCAGTACGTC. Its protein product is CASSMLGGRQDTYEQYV.

The chain is built from TRBV6-5 and TRBJ2-7; D is perhaps TRBD1 (5 bases). V was shortened by 6 bases and J by 2 bases, with 14 bases between the two germline ends. The CDR3 is made up of 14 amino acids. Germline V gene sequence: CDR1 MNHEY, CDR2 SVGAGI. The CDR3 sequence: CASSRQRTPYEQYF. CDR3 nucleotides: TGTGCCAGCAGCCGACAGAGAACTCCCTACGAGCAGTACTTC.

The rearrangement uses TRBV28 and TRBJ1-1, with TRBD1 matching over 10 bases. Trimming removed 9 bases from V and 2 bases from J; junction bases left unmatched: 3. This CDR3 region has 13 residues. CDR1 is MDHEN and CDR2 is SYDVKM in the germline V gene. The DNA of the CDR3 is TGTGCCAGTTGGACAGGGGGAAACACTGAAGCTTTCTTT. Translating gives CASWTGGNTEAFF. Together with reference TRBV28 and TRBJ1-1, the CDR3 gives the full variable domain: DVKVTQSSRYLVKRTGEKVFLECVQDMDHENMFWYRQDPGLGLRLIYFSYDVKMKEKGDIPEGYSVSREKKERFSLILESASTNQTSMYLCASWTGGNTEAFFGQGTRLTVV.

A few counts support this clone. This chain uses TRBV5-4 with TRBJ2-7; 14 nucleotides align to TRBD2. V dropped 4 bases and J dropped 3; count of bases not matched to a gene: 15. This CDR3 has 19 residues. The germline V gene encodes CDR1 SGHNT and CDR2 YYREEE (reference sequence). CDR3 sequence: CASSVIGTSGSGRVYEQYF. As DNA, the CDR3 is TGTGCCAGCAGCGTGATCGGGACTAGCGGGAGTGGGCGGGTCTACGAGCAGTACTTC. The full variable domain, rest sourced from reference TRBV5-4 and TRBJ2-7, is ETGVTQSPTHLIKTRGQQVTLRCSSQSGHNTVSWYQQALGQGPQFIFQYYREEENGRGNFPPRFSGLQFPNYSSELNVNALELDDSALYLCASSVIGTSGSGRVYEQYFGPGTRLTVT.

CDR3 DNA sequence: TGTGCCAGCAGTCTAGGGTCGGGTGGGGGGATGAACACTGAAGCTTTCTTT. It codes for CASSLGSGGGMNTEAFF. The genes are TRBV27 and TRBJ1-1; perhaps TRBD1 as D (5 bases). V was trimmed by 5 bases and J by 0 bases, leaving 19 bases between them. Germline V gene sequence: CDR1 MNHEY, CDR2 SMNVEV (reference sequence). The CDR3 contains 17 residues.

The V gene is TRBV6-2 or TRBV6-3, the J gene TRBJ2-5; D is perhaps TRBD1 (6 bases). The ends were cut back, 5 bases at V and 4 bases at J, with 20 bases in the middle. The CDR3 extends over 16 amino acids. Germline V gene data show CDR1 as MNHEY and CDR2 as SVGEGT. CDR3: CASSPYLGTRGETQYF. In DNA, the CDR3 is TGTGCCAGCAGTCCCTATCTCGGGACACGGGGAGAGACCCAGTACTTC.

The rearrangement uses TRBV18 and TRBJ2-1, with 14 bases matching TRBD2. This CDR3 is built from 17 residues. Germline loops: CDR1 KGHSH, CDR2 LQKENI. Trimming removed 0 bases from V and 7 bases from J; junction bases left unmatched: 5. CDR3 amino acids: CASSPPQGTSGRNEQFF. CDR3 sequence (DNA): TGTGCCAGCTCACCACCACAGGGGACTAGCGGGAGAAATGAGCAGTTCTTC.

The chain couples TRBV18 to TRBJ1-3; 7 nucleotides agree with TRBD1. The J segment lost 0 bases and the V segment lost 0 bases, leaving 8 bases of the junction unmatched. Germline V gene lookup returns CDR1 KGHSH and CDR2 LQKENI. The CDR3 totals 18 residues. The CDR3: CASSPPGQISGSGNTIYF. CDR3 nucleotides: TGTGCCAGCTCACCACCGGGACAGATATCCGGCTCTGGAAACACCATATATTTT.

This chain connects TRBV5-1 to TRBJ1-2; D is possibly TRBD1 (5 bases). Germline values: CDR1 SGHRS, CDR2 YFSETQ. Trimming pared 4 bases from V and 7 bases from J, leaving 17 bases between. The CDR3 extends over 14 amino acids. CDR3 coding DNA: TGCGCCAGCAGCCGGCAAGACGAGGGACTTGGCTACACCTTC. It encodes CASSRQDEGLGYTF.